These 32 T cell receptor beta chains came from one sample sequenced in a study of cytomegalovirus exposure and HLA in healthy donors. 60 Vbeta and 13 Jbeta primers were used in PCR. Clones were sequenced by immunoSEQ multiplex PCR, and TCRdb holds only the in-frame ones, with some missing. The sample records approximately 140,000 clones, approximately 78% being singletons. What was sequenced was PBMCs. The receptors here all came from a middle-aged woman in good health and CMV-seropositive.

The rearrangement uses TRBV19 and TRBJ1-5; D is possibly TRBD1 (5 bases). Trimming removed 5 bases from V and 2 bases from J, with 16 bases in between. The CDR3 sequence is 16 residues long. Per germline, CDR1 LNHDA and CDR2 SQIVND (reference sequence). For the CDR3, the DNA is TGTGCCAGTAGTCCCGACGGGGGGACGCGCAATCAGCCCCAGCATTTT. Translating gives CASSPDGGTRNQPQHF.

This sequence joins TRBV27 and TRBJ1-6; the D is unclear. The CDR3 spans 15 residues. The germline CDR1 and CDR2 sequences are MNHEY and SMNVEV (reference sequence). V dropped 3 bases and J dropped 2 bases, with 8 bases sitting between them. The CDR3: CASSFGETYNSPLHF. The CDR3 coding sequence is TGTGCCAGCAGTTTCGGAGAAACCTATAATTCACCCCTCCACTTT.

The CDR3 loop reads CASSRQDLQEKLFF. CDR3 in DNA: TGTGCCAGCAGTAGACAGGATTTGCAAGAAAAACTGTTTTTT. The chain employs TRBV28 and TRBJ1-4; weak D call: TRBD1 (6 bases). The CDR3 is 14 amino acids. The germline V gene has CDR1 MDHEN and CDR2 SYDVKM. V was pared by 5 bases and J by 8 bases, with 15 bases between.

The gene calls are TRBV6-5 and TRBJ1-1; 9 bases align to TRBD1. Trimming took 4 bases from V and 5 from J; bases not matched to a gene: 8. The germline V gene encodes CDR1 MNHEY and CDR2 SVGAGI. The CDR3 has 15 amino acids. CDR3 nucleotide sequence: TGTGCCAGCAGTTCCCCGGGACAGGGAAGGACTGAAGCTTTCTTT. This encodes CASSSPGQGRTEAFF.

The chain joins TRBV19 to TRBJ2-7, with 8 bases that match TRBD2. Germline-derived CDR1 and CDR2 are LNHDA and SQIVND (reference sequence). The junction had 6 bases not matched to a gene; V was cut back by 4 bases and J by 1 base. This CDR3 spans 15 amino acids. CDR3 bases: TGTGCCAGTAGTACCCGAGCGGGGGCATCCTACGAGCAGTACTTC. Its translation: CASSTRAGASYEQYF. The whole variable domain, remainder taken from reference TRBV19 and TRBJ2-7, is DGGITQSPKYLFRKEGQNVTLSCEQNLNHDAMYWYRQDPGQGLRLIYYSQIVNDFQKGDIAEGYSVSREKKESFPLTVTSAQKNPTAFYLCASSTRAGASYEQYFGPGTRLTVT.

The genes are TRBV19 and TRBJ2-7, with 8 positions matching TRBD2. V lost 5 bases to trimming and J lost 3 bases; unmatched junction nucleotides: 3. The CDR3 spans 13 residues. Germline V gene sequence: CDR1 LNHDA, CDR2 SQIVND (reference sequence). CDR3 amino acids: CASSAGGYYEQYF. As DNA, the CDR3 is TGTGCCAGTAGTGCGGGGGGCTACTACGAGCAGTACTTC.

V gene TRBV11-1 combines with J gene TRBJ1-1, with no clear D. This CDR3 has 14 residues. V lost 1 base and J 1 base, leaving 7 bases between the germline ends. The germline CDR1 and CDR2 sequences are SGHAT and FQDESV (reference sequence). The DNA of the CDR3 is TGTGCCAGCAGCTTAGGGCAATCGAACACTGAAGCTTTCTTT. Its translation: CASSLGQSNTEAFF.

The CDR3: CASSLGDRAGGRVQYF. The CDR3 nucleotides are TGTGCCAGCAGCTTAGGTGATAGAGCGGGGGGGCGGGTGCAGTACTTC. The chain employs TRBV7-8 and TRBJ2-7; 10 bases are a match to TRBD2. The CDR3 spans 16 residues. J gave up 9 bases and V 1 base, and 12 bases lay outside the gene matches. Germline CDR1 reads SGHVS; CDR2 reads FQNEAQ.

The chain recombines TRBV30 with TRBJ1-1; perhaps TRBD1 as D (5 bases). V lost 2 bases to trimming and J lost 11 bases, with 12 bases between them. From germline, CDR1 is GTSNPN and CDR2 SVGIG (reference sequence). CDR3 length: 11 amino acids. The CDR3 protein is CAWSRQGWAFF. Here the CDR3 DNA reads TGTGCCTGGAGTCGGCAGGGTTGGGCTTTCTTT.

This rearrangement joins TRBV7-8 to TRBJ1-1; no definite D call. This CDR3 comprises 15 residues. V lost 6 bases and J lost 4, with 18 bases in between. Germline V gene sequence: CDR1 SGHVS, CDR2 FQNEAQ. In nucleotides, the CDR3 is TGTGCCAGCAGGGGCGGCAGGTCCGGGATCACTGAAGCTTTCTTT. Its translation is CASRGGRSGITEAFF.

This chain uses TRBV5-1 with TRBJ2-3, with 12 bases that match TRBD2. From germline, CDR1 is SGHRS and CDR2 YFSETQ. This CDR3 is 17 amino acids long. Unmatched junction bases numbered 5, after V lost 2 bases and J lost 1 base. CDR3 sequence: CASSFPGLAGGTDTQYF. DNA for the CDR3: TGCGCCAGCAGCTTTCCGGGACTAGCGGGCGGCACAGATACGCAGTATTTT.

The chain carries TRBV28 and TRBJ2-7, with 15 bases matching TRBD2. CDR1 and CDR2 (germline): MDHEN, SYDVKM. This CDR3 is built from 15 residues. Unmatched junction bases numbered 5, after V lost 4 bases and J lost 7 bases. The DNA for the CDR3 is TGTGCCAGCAGTTCGCCCGGGACTAGCGGGAGGGAGCAGTACTTC. Amino acids: CASSSPGTSGREQYF.

The rearrangement links TRBV7-9 to TRBJ2-1, with 8 bases aligning to TRBD1. Germline V gives CDR1 SEHNR, CDR2 FQNEAQ (reference sequence). V lost 4 bases and J lost 8; bases outside the gene matches: 4. The CDR3 runs to 13 residues. CDR3 nucleotide sequence: TGTGCCAGCAGCTCGGACAGGGTTTATGAGCAGTTCTTC. It specifies CASSSDRVYEQFF.

This sequence joins TRBV7-3 and TRBJ2-6, with unresolved D. CDR1 and CDR2 (germline): SGHTA, FQGTGA. Trimming took 5 bases from V and 1 from J, leaving 12 bases between them. The CDR3 is 16 amino acids. CDR3 protein: CASSLQISSGANVLTF. DNA of the CDR3: TGTGCCAGCAGCCTACAGATTTCGTCTGGGGCCAACGTCCTGACTTTC.

This rearrangement joins TRBV7-9 to TRBJ1-4; TRBD1 matches at 10 bases. The germline CDR1 and CDR2 sequences are SEHNR and FQNEAQ (reference sequence). The CDR3 spans 16 residues. After removal of 4 bases from V and 4 bases from J, the junction contained 6 bases not matched to a gene. In DNA form, the CDR3 reads TGTGCCAGCAGCTCGTGGGACAGGGGAGTTAATGAAAAACTGTTTTTT. It yields the protein CASSSWDRGVNEKLFF. Based on the CDR3 plus reference TRBV7-9 and TRBJ1-4, the full variable domain is DTGVSQNPRHKITKRGQNVTFRCDPISEHNRLYWYRQTLGQGPEFLTYFQNEAQLEKSRLLSDRFSAERPKGSFSTLEIQRTEQGDSAMYLCASSSWDRGVNEKLFFGSGTQLSVL.

The V and J genes are TRBV10-2 and TRBJ2-7; TRBD1 matches at 10 bases. The germline V gene encodes CDR1 WSHSY and CDR2 SAAADI. This CDR3 has 14 amino acids. The junction had 6 bases not matched to a gene; V was cut back by 6 bases and J by 4 bases. This CDR3 is CASRETGGHYEQYF. CDR3 in DNA: TGCGCCAGCAGAGAGACAGGGGGCCATTACGAGCAGTACTTC.

The V gene is TRBV7-2, the J gene TRBJ1-4, with 7 bases fitting TRBD1. The CDR3 loop spans 14 amino acids. Per the germline V gene, CDR1 is SGHTA and CDR2 is FQGNSA. V lost 5 bases, J lost 7 bases, and 7 bases stayed unmatched. The CDR3 bases are TGTGCCAGCAGCCCGCACCGGGACAGTGAAAAACTGTTTTTT. This sequence encodes CASSPHRDSEKLFF.

The chain couples TRBV28 to TRBJ2-7; D gene uncertain. V lost 6 bases and J 3 bases, leaving 6 bases between the germline ends. Germline V gene data show CDR1 as MDHEN and CDR2 as SYDVKM. The CDR3 covers 11 residues. The chain's CDR3 is CASSQNYEQYF. The CDR3 nucleotides read TGTGCCAGCAGCCAGAACTACGAGCAGTACTTC.

The J gene is TRBJ2-7, the V gene TRBV6-1, with D perhaps TRBD1 (5 bases). Germline CDR1 reads MNHNS; CDR2 reads SASEGT. The ends were cut back, 2 bases at V and 2 bases at J, with 7 bases in the middle. The CDR3 contains 13 residues. The DNA for the CDR3 is TGTGCCAGCAGTGAACGACAGACCTACGAGCAGTACTTC. This translates into CASSERQTYEQYF.

The chain carries TRBV27 and TRBJ1-3; maybe TRBD1 (6 bases). The CDR3 extends over 15 amino acids. The germline V and J ends were trimmed by 4 bases and 1 base, with 11 bases remaining between them. CDR1 and CDR2 from the germline V gene are MNHEY and SMNVEV (reference sequence). For the CDR3, the DNA is TGTGCCAGCAGTTATACAGGGCAGTCTGGAAACACCATATATTTT. Encoded protein: CASSYTGQSGNTIYF.

This clone appeared once. This chain connects TRBV25-1 to TRBJ2-5; TRBD1 might be the D (6 bases). The CDR3 is made up of 18 amino acids. The V end lost 4 bases, the J end lost 5 bases, and 26 bases lay between the germline ends. CDR1 and CDR2 (germline): MGHDK, SYGVNS. The CDR3 nucleotides read TGTGCCAGCAGTGCTGGGGCAGGGAAGGGGGTGACCGAGGAGACCCAGTACTTC. Its protein product is CASSAGAGKGVTEETQYF.

This clone showed up just once. The CDR3 DNA sequence: TGTGCCAGCAGTTACGGACGGGAGGGCGGCGTCAATGAGCAGTTCTTC. It translates to CASSYGREGGVNEQFF. The chain combines TRBV6-5 with TRBJ2-1; 8 bases map to TRBD2. V was pared by 2 bases and J by 6 bases, with 9 bases of the junction left unmatched. The CDR3 is 16 residues long. Germline V gene lookup returns CDR1 MNHEY and CDR2 SVGAGI.

This chain's CDR3 is CASSVEQFGFQYF. The CDR3 coding sequence is TGTGCCAGCAGCGTAGAACAGTTCGGTTTTCAGTACTTC. The genes are TRBV9 and TRBJ2-4; D is ambiguous. This CDR3 comprises 13 residues. CDR1 is SGDLS, CDR2 YYNGEE, per germline. V was cut by 0 bases and J by 11 bases, with 12 bases left in between.

The J gene is TRBJ2-1, the V gene TRBV7-2, with TRBD1 matching over 7 bases. Germline-derived CDR1 and CDR2 are SGHTA and FQGNSA. Losses at the gene ends were 1 base for V and 5 bases for J; bases not matched to a gene: 5. This CDR3 contains 15 residues. The CDR3 DNA is TGTGCCAGCAGCTTAGGACAGGGCCCCCACAATGAGCAGTTCTTC. It specifies CASSLGQGPHNEQFF.

V usage is TRBV10-3 and J usage is TRBJ2-5; 10 bases are shared with TRBD2. CDR1 ENHRY and CDR2 SYGVKD come from the germline V gene. With V trimmed by 7 bases and J by 5 bases, 13 bases remained unmatched. The CDR3 sequence is 16 residues long. This CDR3 is CAINARWSGGAETQYF. The CDR3 region has the DNA TGTGCCATCAATGCCCGGTGGAGCGGGGGGGCGGAGACCCAGTACTTC.

V usage is TRBV4-3 and J usage is TRBJ1-4, with 7 nucleotides matching TRBD1. Trimming took 4 bases from V and 4 from J; bases not matched to a gene: 6. The CDR3 has 15 amino acids. Looked up from germline, CDR1 is LGHNA and CDR2 is YSLEER. This CDR3 reads CASSLGTAFNEKLFF. The CDR3 nucleotides are TGCGCCAGCAGCCTGGGGACAGCCTTTAATGAAAAACTGTTTTTT.

The V and J genes are TRBV5-4 and TRBJ2-5; tentatively, D is TRBD1 (5 bases). This CDR3 has 14 residues. With 0 bases removed from V and 2 bases from J, the gap between germline ends came to 8 bases. Germline V gene data show CDR1 as SGHNT and CDR2 as YYREEE (reference sequence). The CDR3 region is CASSLVQEQETQYF. The CDR3 DNA sequence: TGTGCCAGCAGCTTGGTACAGGAACAAGAGACCCAGTACTTC.

The CDR3 bases are TGTGCCAGTAGGACTGACGCGGGGGGGCGCTACAATGAGCAGTTCTTC. Protein: CASRTDAGGRYNEQFF. The V gene is TRBV19, the J gene TRBJ2-1, with 9 nucleotides matching TRBD2. This CDR3 has 16 amino acids. Germline V gene lookup returns CDR1 LNHDA and CDR2 SQIVND (reference sequence). V trimming: 6 bases; J trimming: 3 bases; junction bases outside the gene matches: 9.

The V and J genes are TRBV6-5 and TRBJ2-7, with D possibly TRBD2 on 5 matching bases. Per the germline V gene, CDR1 is MNHEY and CDR2 is SVGAGI. CDR3 length equals 15 residues. V was trimmed by 6 bases and J by 2 bases, leaving 17 bases between them. CDR3 sequence reads: CASSLRANGAYEQYF. The CDR3 coding sequence is TGTGCCAGCAGCCTGAGGGCCAACGGGGCCTACGAGCAGTACTTC.

V and J are TRBV13 and TRBJ2-7; 12 positions match TRBD1. The CDR3 has 16 amino acids. V lost 5 bases, J lost 5 bases, and 10 bases stayed unmatched. The germline CDR1 and CDR2 sequences are PRHDT and FYEKMQ (reference sequence). CDR3 sequence reads: CASSRSRGTGGHEQYF. CDR3 DNA sequence: TGTGCCAGCAGCCGATCGCGCGGGACAGGGGGCCACGAGCAGTACTTC.

V usage is TRBV4-2 and J usage is TRBJ2-5, with 9 bases lining up with TRBD2. This CDR3 contains 17 residues. The ends lost 0 bases at V and 0 bases at J; junction bases unmatched: 5. Per the germline V gene, CDR1 is LGHNA and CDR2 is YNFKEQ. The CDR3 DNA follows: TGTGCCAGCAGCCAAGATAAGGGCGGGAGGGACCAAGAGACCCAGTACTTC. It codes for CASSQDKGGRDQETQYF.

DNA of the CDR3: TGTGCCAGCAGTGAACCAGGCAACTCTGGGGCCAACGTCCTGACTTTC. Protein: CASSEPGNSGANVLTF. The chain uses TRBV2 and TRBJ2-6; no firm D call. Trimming pared 2 bases from V and 0 bases from J, leaving 8 bases between. The CDR3 sequence is 16 residues long. Looked up from germline, CDR1 is SNHLY and CDR2 is FYNNEI.